The 9 T cell receptor beta chains in this list originate from one sample, sequenced in a study of regulatory T cells in long-lasting Graves disease. Arm-PCR of CDR3 regions with iRepertoire HTBI primers generated TCR beta libraries. A single record per CDR3 protein comes from TCRdb applying MiXCR to the multiplex PCR reads. The sample holds a few hundred thousand distinct CDR3 sequences, about 20% seen once. Regarding time point: newly diagnosed GD, antithyroid drugs for less than 3 months. The TCR library was made from RNA that had been extracted from PBMCs in TRIzol. The sample was also linked to a second study, of T cells in Graves' hyperthyroidism and ophthalmopathy.

The sample consisted of peripheral blood mononuclear cells (PBMCs), taken at new diagnosis, from a patient treated with antithyroid drugs. These TCRs come from a woman under 40 with Graves disease.

This clonotype was recorded at least ten times. The genes are TRBV18 and TRBJ1-5, with a possible D match to TRBD1 (5 bases). This CDR3 contains 19 residues. Germline V gene sequence: CDR1 KGHSH, CDR2 LQKENI. Trimming left V 2 bases short and J 0 bases short, with 20 bases between. CDR3 in DNA: TGTGCCAGCTCACCATATCGACAGTCCGATGCCTATAGCAATCAGCCCCAGCATTTT. The encoded protein is CASSPYRQSDAYSNQPQHF. Full variable domain (missing parts from reference TRBV18 and TRBJ1-5): NAGVMQNPRHLVRRRGQEARLRCSPMKGHSHVYWYRQLPEEGLKFMVYLQKENIIDESGMPKERFSAEFPKEGPSILRIQQVVRGDSAAYFCASSPYRQSDAYSNQPQHFGDGTRLSIL.

This clonotype came up many times. This sequence joins TRBV4-1 and TRBJ1-1, with D unclear. Per germline, CDR1 MGHRA and CDR2 YSYEKL. V dropped 0 bases and J dropped 8 bases, with 19 bases sitting between them. This CDR3 contains 16 residues. The CDR3 is CASSQERGLTGVEAFF. The CDR3 DNA reads as TGCGCCAGCAGCCAAGAACGAGGGTTAACCGGGGTCGAAGCTTTCTTT.

The rearrangement links TRBV7-2 to TRBJ1-2; D is unclear. The CDR3 runs 14 residues. The V end lost 5 bases, the J end lost 4 bases, and 14 bases lay between the germline ends. Germline CDR1 reads SGHTA; CDR2 reads FQGNSA. The DNA of the CDR3 is TGTGCCAGCAGCGCCCGGACCTGGACCTATGGCTACACCTTC. This translates into CASSARTWTYGYTF.

In its sample, this clonotype was seen a few times. The chain couples TRBV9 to TRBJ2-2; maybe TRBD2 (5 bases). CDR3 length equals 16 residues. CDR1 and CDR2 from the germline V gene are SGDLS and YYNGEE. V lost 0 bases and J 6 bases, leaving 15 bases between the germline ends. Here the CDR3 reads CASSVVEGLFAGELFF. The CDR3 nucleotides are TGTGCCAGCAGCGTAGTTGAGGGTCTGTTTGCCGGGGAGCTGTTTTTT.

This clonotype has only a few counts. The chain uses TRBV19 and TRBJ2-3; the D is unclear. The V and J ends lost 5 bases and 6 bases respectively, with 12 bases between them. CDR3 length: 13 amino acids. Germline V gene data show CDR1 as LNHDA and CDR2 as SQIVND (reference sequence). CDR3 in amino acids: CASSPAARDTQYF. The CDR3 DNA reads as TGTGCCAGTAGTCCGGCAGCAAGGGATACGCAGTATTTT.

This clonotype showed up many times. This rearrangement joins TRBV27 to TRBJ1-1, with D unclear. The germline CDR1 and CDR2 sequences are MNHEY and SMNVEV (reference sequence). V lost 3 bases, J lost 3 bases, and 14 bases lay in between. The CDR3 spans 15 residues. Written as DNA, the CDR3 is TGTGCCAGCAGTTTCCGACCCTTGGGAGACACTGAAGCTTTCTTT. As protein: CASSFRPLGDTEAFF.

This clonotype was observed many times. The chain recombines TRBV9 with TRBJ2-2, with unresolved D. The CDR3 is 15 residues long. Germline V gives CDR1 SGDLS, CDR2 YYNGEE. V lost 2 bases to trimming and J lost 4 bases, with 12 bases between them. In DNA, the CDR3 is TGTGCCAGCAGCGTGGGCGGCGCACTCACCGGGGAGCTGTTTTTT. Its protein product is CASSVGGALTGELFF.

V usage is TRBV5-4 and J usage is TRBJ1-2; D uncertain. Trimming removed 0 bases at V and 2 bases at J, with 8 bases between. CDR3 length: 14 residues. From germline, CDR1 is SGHNT and CDR2 YYREEE (reference sequence). The CDR3 coding sequence is TGTGCCAGCAGCTTGGGGGCAGAAAACTATGGCTACACCTTC. It encodes CASSLGAENYGYTF.

There are many counts of this clonotype. As DNA, the CDR3 is TGTGCCAGCTCACCAGGGCTAGCGGGGGATAAAAACATTCAGTACTTC. This gives the protein CASSPGLAGDKNIQYF. The chain couples TRBV18 to TRBJ2-4; 10 nucleotides agree with TRBD2. The CDR3 extends over 16 amino acids. From germline, CDR1 is KGHSH and CDR2 LQKENI. Losses at the gene ends were 2 bases for V and 4 bases for J; bases not matched to a gene: 5.